The clone carrying this T cell receptor (beta chain) came up once. Antigen unknown. Data came from immunoSEQ multiplex PCR; TCRdb stores just in-frame clones and leaves some out. The repertoire holds around 29,000 clones, roughly 70% seen once, with around 9% in the top ten. Germline lookup yields CDR1 SEHNR and CDR2 FQNEAQ (reference sequence). With V trimmed by 2 bases and J by 4 bases, 4 bases remained unmatched. The CDR3 is 16 residues long. This specimen comes from a study of vaccination effects on CD4 cells after COVID-19. Findings and caveats of the study: Researchers report that only 1 of 255 vaccine-induced clones in healthy vaccinees cross-reacted with common cold coronaviruses.

Antigen-specific CD4+ T cells were expanded with viral peptide pools in the ViraFEST assay before sequencing. The culture ran for nine to eleven days, and then CD4+ T cells were isolated. Either the mRNA-1273 or the BNT162b2 vaccine was given to participants as two doses. No vaccinee had earlier SARS-CoV-2 infection, and nucleocapsid antibodies were negative. Sequencing was performed on CD4+ T cells from PBMCs cultured with HCoV-NL63 spike peptides, taken after COVID-19 vaccination. The chain is built from TRBV7-9 and TRBJ2-1, with 11 nucleotides matching TRBD2. The sequence derives from a human donor who received a COVID-19 vaccine. CDR3 sequence reads: CASSLSSSGGYNEQFF. The CDR3 DNA sequence: TGTGCCAGCAGCTTATCCTCTAGCGGGGGGTACAATGAGCAGTTCTTC.